Below, 2 T cell receptor beta chains from the same sample are listed, as sequenced in a study of blood T cell repertoires in COVID-19. Clones were sequenced by immunoSEQ multiplex PCR, and TCRdb holds only the in-frame ones, with some missing. The sample shows about 190,000 clones, roughly 80% of them seen only once. Sequences were obtained from peripheral blood. The receptors stem from a woman aged 55-75 years with COVID-19, enrolled during active disease.

V and J are TRBV5-1 and TRBJ2-1, with D possibly being TRBD2 (6 bases). Germline V gene data show CDR1 as SGHRS and CDR2 as YFSETQ. There are 13 residues in the CDR3. Trimming removed 5 bases from V and 5 bases from J, with 11 bases in between. The CDR3 DNA follows: TGCGCCAGCAGTCCGGGACTCAACAATGAGCAGTTCTTC. Its translation: CASSPGLNNEQFF.

The genes are TRBV27 and TRBJ1-1; tentative D call: TRBD1 (6 bases). The CDR3 consists of 15 residues. Per germline, CDR1 MNHEY and CDR2 SMNVEV (reference sequence). Trimming cost V 4 bases and J 1 base, with 13 bases left between them. The CDR3 nucleotides read TGTGCCAGCAGTTCCCGACAGGTAGAGAACACTGAAGCTTTCTTT. Translation: CASSSRQVENTEAFF.